The 4 T cell receptor beta chains reported below all come from one sample, sequenced in a study of neurological immune-mediated disorders (dated by TCRdb to the late 2010s). The library relied on 5' RACE. Data came from an Illumina HiSeq 2500. TCRdb reran the public reads through fastp at Q25 and MiXCR, keeping productive beta chains. One record per CDR3 amino acid sequence lists the most common genes and DNA. Recorded for this sample are about 28,000 distinct CDR3 sequences; 5% to 7.5% of them occurred a single time. The top ten hold 9% of the sample. The sequencing sample was made of PBMCs. These receptors were collected from a woman aged 50 to 60 in good health.

Many counts were recorded for this clonotype. The CDR3 coding sequence is TGCGCCAGCAGTTTCCAGGGTATGCGTCGGTTGGAGACCCAGTACTTC. Protein: CASSFQGMRRLETQYF. J is TRBJ2-5 and V is TRBV10-2; TRBD1 might be the D (5 bases). This CDR3 contains 16 residues. Germline-derived CDR1 and CDR2 are WSHSY and SAAADI. Deletions cut 5 bases from V and 5 bases from J, with 21 bases between.

This clonotype appeared many times. V gene TRBV7-2 combines with J gene TRBJ2-5; 8 bases are a match to TRBD1. Looked up from germline, CDR1 is SGHTA and CDR2 is FQGNSA. This CDR3 is built from 16 residues. The junction had 13 bases not matched to a gene; V was cut back by 5 bases and J by 5 bases. The CDR3 loop is CASSLRTGGARETQYF. Here the CDR3 DNA reads TGTGCCAGCAGCCTACGTACAGGGGGTGCCCGGGAGACCCAGTACTTC.

This clonotype was counted ten times or more. The chain joins TRBV5-1 to TRBJ1-2; D is unresolved. Trimming left V 4 bases short and J 6 bases short, with 13 bases between. There are 13 residues in the CDR3. Germline lookup yields CDR1 SGHRS and CDR2 YFSETQ. The CDR3 region has the DNA TGCGCCAGCAGCGAATCGTTTAGCGATGGCTACACCTTC. Translation gives CASSESFSDGYTF.

This clonotype showed up many times. The chain uses TRBV20-1 and TRBJ2-7, with TRBD2 identical over 11 bases. The length of the CDR3 is 15 residues. The germline V gene has CDR1 DFQATT and CDR2 SNEGSKA (reference sequence). The trim removed 2 bases at V and 2 bases at J, leaving 5 bases unmatched. The CDR3 reads CSARPTSGVPYEQYF. In nucleotides, the CDR3 is TGCAGTGCTAGACCGACTAGCGGGGTTCCCTACGAGCAGTACTTC.